Presented here are 14 T cell receptor beta chains from one specimen sequenced in a study of graft-versus-host responses after intestinal transplantation. TCRdb's copy holds only in-frame clones and misses some; the assay was immunoSEQ multiplex PCR. The top ten hold 7.6% of the sample, which has about 85,000 clones, approximately 89% seen once. No antigen is known for these receptors. The sequenced sample was unstimulated CD8+ T cells sorted from spleen or lymph node cells, obtained before transplant. All receptors come from a human donor who was the organ donor for an intestinal transplant.

This rearrangement joins TRBV9 to TRBJ1-3; 12 nucleotides match TRBD1. Germline CDR1 reads SGDLS; CDR2 reads YYNGEE. Trimming removed 2 bases from V and 4 bases from J; junction bases left unmatched: 10. The CDR3 runs to 18 residues. The CDR3 sequence is CASSVSGQGALSGNTIYF. The CDR3 DNA is TGTGCCAGCAGCGTTTCGGGACAGGGGGCTCTGTCCGGAAACACCATATATTTT.

This chain uses TRBV7-2 with TRBJ2-5; D may be TRBD1 (6 bases). Matching the DNA end better, TRBJ2-7 makes the J call doubtful. Germline CDR1 is SGHTA and CDR2 is FQGNSA. This CDR3 region has 16 residues. CDR3 amino acids: CASSFAWWTAKYEQYF. Written as DNA, the CDR3 is TGTGCCAGCAGCTTCGCGTGGTGGACAGCGAAATACGAGCAGTACTTC.

The gene calls are TRBV5-6 and TRBJ1-1, with no clear D. The V end was cut by 5 bases, the J end by 4 bases, with 21 bases between. The CDR3 contains 16 residues. CDR1 SGHDT and CDR2 YYEEEE come from the germline V gene. CDR3 DNA sequence: TGTGCCAGCAGACTCTGGGGTACGGGCTCGGGCACTGAAGCTTTCTTT. Amino acid sequence: CASRLWGTGSGTEAFF.

A single count supports this clone. Here the CDR3 reads CASSIGTGANVLTF. In DNA, the CDR3 is TGTGCCAGTAGTATAGGGACCGGGGCCAACGTCCTGACTTTC. The rearrangement joins TRBV19 to TRBJ2-6; D gene unclear. V was cut by 1 base and J by 4 bases, with 5 bases left in between. Germline CDR1 LNHDA, CDR2 SQIVND (reference sequence). The CDR3 length is 14 residues.

CDR3 nucleotides: TGTGCCAGCAGCCACGGGACAGCGGGGGGCTACACCTTC. Translated: CASSHGTAGGYTF. V usage is TRBV6-5 and J usage is TRBJ1-2; TRBD1 matches at 7 bases. The CDR3 totals 13 residues. Germline V gene lookup returns CDR1 MNHEY and CDR2 SVGAGI. V shed 6 bases, J shed 8 bases, and the junction held 9 bases outside the gene matches.

This rearrangement joins TRBV9 to TRBJ1-1; D not certain. This CDR3 contains 14 residues. CDR1 SGDLS and CDR2 YYNGEE come from the germline V gene. With 4 bases removed from V and 1 base from J, the gap between germline ends came to 11 bases. The DNA of the CDR3 is TGTGCCAGCAGCCCCGGAGGGCGGAACACTGAAGCTTTCTTT. This encodes CASSPGGRNTEAFF.

This clone was seen only once. This sequence joins TRBV29-1 and TRBJ2-1; no reliable D call. The germline gives CDR1 SQVTM, CDR2 ANQGSEA. The V end lost 1 base, the J end lost 1 base, and 8 bases lay between the germline ends. The CDR3 is made up of 14 amino acids. This CDR3 reads CSVEVGGSYNEQFF. The DNA of the CDR3 is TGCAGCGTTGAAGTAGGTGGGTCCTACAATGAGCAGTTCTTC.

This chain uses TRBV2 with TRBJ1-5; no clear D. The CDR3 length is 18 residues. Germline-derived CDR1 and CDR2 are SNHLY and FYNNEI. Trimming removed 0 bases at V and 0 bases at J, with 15 bases between. The CDR3 loop is CASSEAGGENYSNQPQHF. The CDR3 region has the DNA TGTGCCAGCAGTGAAGCGGGCGGGGAAAATTATAGCAATCAGCCCCAGCATTTT. Looking up the rest from reference TRBV2 and TRBJ1-5 gives the full variable domain: EPEVTQTPSHQVTQMGQEVILRCVPISNHLYFYWYRQILGQKVEFLVSFYNNEISEKSEIFDDQFSVERPDGSNFTLKIRSTKLEDSAMYFCASSEAGGENYSNQPQHFGDGTRLSIL.

This sequence joins TRBV5-1 and TRBJ2-5; weak D call: TRBD1 (6 bases). The J call may be wrong; the DNA end is better matched by TRBJ2-7. The germline V gene has CDR1 SGHRS and CDR2 YFSETQ. The CDR3 contains 13 residues. CDR3 DNA sequence: TGCGCCAGCAGCGGGGGCCCTACCTACGAGCAGTACTTC. It is translated as CASSGGPTYEQYF.

V and J are TRBV2 and TRBJ2-6; tentative D call: TRBD1 (5 bases). There are 12 residues in the CDR3. V was shortened by 10 bases and J by 9 bases, with 13 bases between the two germline ends. Looked up from germline, CDR1 is SNHLY and CDR2 is FYNNEI. DNA for the CDR3: TGTGCCACCCTCAGGGATTACAACGTCCTGACTTTC. Its protein is CATLRDYNVLTF.

In DNA, the CDR3 is TGTGCCGGAGATTCGAACACCGGGGAGCTGTTTTTT. Its protein is CAGDSNTGELFF. V is TRBV6-5 and J is TRBJ2-2; no definite D call. V gave up 11 bases and J gave up 0 bases, with 7 bases separating them. The CDR3 extends over 12 amino acids. Germline assignment: CDR1 MNHEY and CDR2 SVGAGI.

The chain joins TRBV7-8 to TRBJ2-2; a possible D gene is TRBD1 (5 bases). This CDR3 is built from 14 residues. V dropped 2 bases and J dropped 7 bases, with 11 bases sitting between them. The germline V gene has CDR1 SGHVS and CDR2 FQNEAQ. The CDR3 nucleotides read TGTGCCAGCAGCTTACAGGGCGCCGGCGGGGAGCTGTTTTTT. This translates into CASSLQGAGGELFF.

V gene TRBV25-1 combines with J gene TRBJ1-1, with 9 bases that match TRBD1. The V gene's germline CDR1 is MGHDK and CDR2 SYGVNS. V shed 5 bases, J shed 5 bases, and the junction held 9 bases outside the gene matches. The CDR3 covers 15 residues. CDR3 nucleotides: TGTGCCAGCAGTCGGACGGGACAGGGTTGGACTGAAGCTTTCTTT. Protein sequence: CASSRTGQGWTEAFF.

V and J are TRBV12-5 and TRBJ2-1; TRBD2 agrees at 7 bases. Germline V gene data show CDR1 as LGHNT and CDR2 as FRNRAP. V lost 3 bases to trimming and J lost 8 bases; unmatched junction nucleotides: 10. The CDR3 is made up of 15 amino acids. CDR3 region: CASGFQGGSADEQFF. The CDR3 DNA reads as TGTGCTAGTGGTTTCCAGGGCGGGAGTGCTGATGAGCAGTTCTTC.